The 27 T cell receptor beta chains given below trace back to one sample, sequenced in a study of blood T cell repertoires in COVID-19. Method: immunoSEQ multiplex PCR; TCRdb's copy keeps in-frame clones and lacks some. The top ten hold roughly 2% of the sample, which has 97,000 or so clones, 70% to 90% seen once. The sequencing sample was made of peripheral blood. Every receptor here comes from a man aged 50-59 years with active COVID-19.

Of note for this clone: One end of the junction fails to match germline, which may point to a read error. V and J are TRBV5-1 and TRBJ1-1, with a tentative D call TRBD1 (5 bases). CDR3 length: 15 residues. Germline V gene sequence: CDR1 SGHRS, CDR2 YFSETQ. CDR3 amino acids: CASSLQVSGNSEAFF. DNA for the CDR3: TGCGCCAGCAGCTTGCAGGTCTCAGGGAACTCTGAAGCTTTCTTT.

The rearrangement links TRBV11-1 to TRBJ2-1; 9 nucleotides match TRBD1. Germline lookup yields CDR1 SGHAT and CDR2 FQDESV (reference sequence). Trimming removed 5 bases from V and 8 bases from J; junction bases left unmatched: 7. The CDR3 consists of 14 residues. CDR3 amino acids: CASSTGTGRDEQFF. The DNA of the CDR3 is TGTGCCAGCAGCACAGGGACAGGGAGGGATGAGCAGTTCTTC. The full variable domain, its missing parts supplied by reference TRBV11-1 and TRBJ2-1, is EAEVAQSPRYKITEKSQAVAFWCDPISGHATLYWYRQILGQGPELLVQFQDESVVDDSQLPKDRFSAERLKGVDSTLKIQPAELGDSAMYLCASSTGTGRDEQFFGPGTRLTVL.

This clone appeared once. The chain links TRBV9 to TRBJ1-3; 7 bases are shared with TRBD1. With V trimmed by 4 bases and J by 2 bases, 6 bases remained unmatched. Germline CDR1 and CDR2: SGDLS and YYNGEE. This CDR3 spans 15 amino acids. The CDR3 nucleotides are TGTGCCAGCAGCACCGTAGGGACAGCTGGAAACACCATATATTTT. It encodes CASSTVGTAGNTIYF. The variable domain in full, with the rest retrieved from reference TRBV9 and TRBJ1-3, is DSGVTQTPKHLITATGQRVTLRCSPRSGDLSVYWYQQSLDQGLQFLIQYYNGEERAKGNILERFSAQQFPDLHSELNLSSLELGDSALYFCASSTVGTAGNTIYFGEGSWLTVV.

The rearrangement uses TRBV18 and TRBJ1-2, with D uncertain. The CDR3 spans 13 residues. V was cut by 6 bases and J by 3 bases, with 11 bases left in between. Germline loops: CDR1 KGHSH, CDR2 LQKENI. CDR3 nucleotide sequence: TGTGCCAGCTCCGAGAGGGCCGACTATGGCTACACCTTC. As protein: CASSERADYGYTF.

The V gene is TRBV2, the J gene TRBJ2-7; weak D call: TRBD2 (6 bases). CDR3 size: 15 residues. The V gene's germline CDR1 is SNHLY and CDR2 FYNNEI. V shed 2 bases and J shed 5 bases, with 16 bases lying between them. The CDR3 sequence is CASSELEGTHDEQYF. The DNA of the CDR3 is TGTGCCAGCAGTGAACTGGAGGGTACCCATGACGAGCAGTACTTC.

This clone was detected only a few times. The chain couples TRBV7-2 to TRBJ1-2; 7 nucleotides line up with TRBD1. The V gene end was trimmed by 5 bases and the J gene end by 6 bases; junction bases not matched to a gene: 9. The CDR3 runs 14 residues. Per the germline V gene, CDR1 is SGHTA and CDR2 is FQGNSA. This chain's CDR3 is CASSRRQGPDGYTF. CDR3 coding DNA: TGTGCCAGCAGCAGACGACAGGGCCCTGATGGCTACACCTTC.

With respect to this clone: One end of the junction varies from germline; a read error may be responsible. The V gene is TRBV18, the J gene TRBJ1-1; 7 bases match TRBD1. Germline V gene lookup returns CDR1 KGHSH and CDR2 LQKENI. The CDR3 has 17 amino acids. For the CDR3, the DNA is TGTGCCAGCTCAACTCGACAGGGAACAGCGTTGAAGACTGAAGCTTTCTTT. It translates to CASSTRQGTALKTEAFF.

In this sample, this clone turned up a few times. This chain uses TRBV7-9 with TRBJ1-2, with TRBD1 matching over 11 bases. V dropped 5 bases and J dropped 4; count of bases not matched to a gene: 9. Germline values: CDR1 SEHNR, CDR2 FQNEAQ (reference sequence). This CDR3 region has 16 residues. The CDR3 DNA is TGTGCCAGCAGCGCCGCGGGACAGGGGGTGAGCTATGGCTACACCTTC. Encoded protein: CASSAAGQGVSYGYTF. The full variable domain, its missing parts supplied by reference TRBV7-9 and TRBJ1-2, is DTGVSQNPRHKITKRGQNVTFRCDPISEHNRLYWYRQTLGQGPEFLTYFQNEAQLEKSRLLSDRFSAERPKGSFSTLEIQRTEQGDSAMYLCASSAAGQGVSYGYTFGSGTRLTVV.

The rearrangement uses TRBV6-5 and TRBJ1-1; D is uncertain. Germline-derived CDR1 and CDR2 are MNHEY and SVGAGI. This CDR3 is built from 15 residues. V lost 2 bases and J 5 bases, leaving 15 bases between the germline ends. DNA of the CDR3: TGTGCCAGCAGTTACCGCCCCGAGGGTGGGACTGAAGCTTTCTTT. This gives the protein CASSYRPEGGTEAFF.

This chain joins TRBV9 and TRBJ2-7; maybe TRBD1 (5 bases). V lost 5 bases to trimming and J lost 5 bases, with 11 bases between them. The germline V gene has CDR1 SGDLS and CDR2 YYNGEE. CDR3 length: 12 residues. CDR3 protein: CASSPGLDEQYF. The CDR3 DNA sequence: TGTGCCAGCAGTCCAGGGCTCGACGAGCAGTACTTC.

The gene calls are TRBV18 and TRBJ1-2; D may be TRBD1 (5 bases). The CDR3 loop spans 16 amino acids. Germline CDR1 and CDR2: KGHSH and LQKENI. V was shortened by 2 bases and J by 0 bases, with 13 bases between the two germline ends. The CDR3 DNA sequence: TGTGCCAGCTCACCAAGTAACACAGGAACTAACTATGGCTACACCTTC. This codes for CASSPSNTGTNYGYTF.

V usage is TRBV6-5 and J usage is TRBJ1-1, with 9 bases aligning to TRBD1. Losses at the gene ends were 2 bases for V and 4 bases for J; bases not matched to a gene: 8. This CDR3 region has 16 residues. Per the germline V gene, CDR1 is MNHEY and CDR2 is SVGAGI. The CDR3, as DNA: TGTGCCAGCAGTTACCGGAGAGGGACAGGGATCACTGAAGCTTTCTTT. It yields the protein CASSYRRGTGITEAFF.

The V gene is TRBV7-9, the J gene TRBJ1-2; D not certain. Trimming took 2 bases from V and 2 from J, leaving 12 bases between them. Germline CDR1 reads SEHNR; CDR2 reads FQNEAQ (reference sequence). The CDR3 runs to 15 residues. The CDR3, as DNA: TGTGCCAGCAGCTTAAACACTAAGAGGAACTATGGCTACACCTTC. It encodes CASSLNTKRNYGYTF.

The chain is built from TRBV19 and TRBJ1-4; D unresolved. CDR3 length: 16 residues. V shed 3 bases and J shed 8 bases, with 19 bases lying between them. Germline loops: CDR1 LNHDA, CDR2 SQIVND (reference sequence). The CDR3 region is CASSIYGLLAPEKLFF. Written as DNA, the CDR3 is TGTGCCAGTAGTATTTATGGACTCTTAGCCCCAGAAAAACTGTTTTTT.

V and J are TRBV5-1 and TRBJ2-5; 7 nucleotides line up with TRBD2. The CDR3 is 15 amino acids. Germline values: CDR1 SGHRS, CDR2 YFSETQ. Losses at the gene ends were 2 bases for V and 4 bases for J; bases not matched to a gene: 8. CDR3 protein: CASSFQGASGETQYF. CDR3 sequence (DNA): TGCGCCAGCAGCTTTCAAGGGGCTAGCGGAGAGACCCAGTACTTC. The variable domain in full, completed from reference TRBV5-1 and TRBJ2-5, reads KAGVTQTPRYLIKTRGQQVTLSCSPISGHRSVSWYQQTPGQGLQFLFEYFSETQRNKGNFPGRFSGRQFSNSRSEMNVSTLELGDSALYLCASSFQGASGETQYFGPGTRLLVL.

There are many counts of this clone. Different DNA sequences within this sample yield the same CDR3. The chain joins TRBV3-1 (or the pseudogene TRBV3-2) to TRBJ2-5; 11 nucleotides align to TRBD2. Germline V CDR1 and CDR2: LGHDT, YNNKEL (reference sequence). V was clipped by 4 bases and J by 5 bases; unmatched bases: 6. CDR3 size: 15 residues. For the CDR3, the DNA is TGTGCCAGCAGCCTTAGCGGGGGGGCAGATGAGACCCAGTACTTC. Its protein is CASSLSGGADETQYF.

This clone was seen only once. This chain uses TRBV9 with TRBJ1-6; the D gene is possibly TRBD1 (6 bases). This CDR3 comprises 17 residues. Trimming removed 3 bases from V and 4 bases from J, with 17 bases in between. Germline assignment: CDR1 SGDLS and CDR2 YYNGEE. Here the CDR3 DNA reads TGTGCCAGCAGCGCCCGACAGGAGGTGGGGTATAATTCACCCCTCCACTTT. Protein: CASSARQEVGYNSPLHF. The full variable domain, with the rest looked up from reference TRBV9 and TRBJ1-6, is DSGVTQTPKHLITATGQRVTLRCSPRSGDLSVYWYQQSLDQGLQFLIQYYNGEERAKGNILERFSAQQFPDLHSELNLSSLELGDSALYFCASSARQEVGYNSPLHFGNGTRLTVT.

The gene calls are TRBV3-1 (or the pseudogene TRBV3-2) and TRBJ2-6; tentative D call: TRBD2 (5 bases). The CDR3 is 21 amino acids. V lost 1 base to trimming and J lost 5 bases, with 27 bases between them. From germline, CDR1 is LGHDT and CDR2 YNNKEL (reference sequence). The chain's CDR3 is CASSQAVPLRGPTPWANVLTF. Here the CDR3 DNA reads TGTGCCAGCAGCCAAGCAGTCCCACTTCGGGGTCCAACCCCCTGGGCCAACGTCCTGACTTTC.

This clone was observed once. The rearrangement links TRBV10-3 to TRBJ1-5; 9 bases map to TRBD1. V was clipped by 6 bases and J by 4 bases; unmatched bases: 10. The CDR3 is 16 amino acids. Germline assignment: CDR1 ENHRY and CDR2 SYGVKD. The CDR3 nucleotides read TGTGCCATCAGCCCTAGGGACAGGGACCGAAATCAGCCCCAGCATTTT. Protein sequence: CAISPRDRDRNQPQHF.

The chain is built from TRBV5-6 and TRBJ2-2, with TRBD2 matching 8 bases. Germline trimming cut 0 bases from V and 6 bases from J; bases unmatched to any gene: 7. This CDR3 has 16 residues. Per germline, CDR1 SGHDT and CDR2 YYEEEE. CDR3 sequence (DNA): TGTGCCAGCAGCTTGGGAGCGGGGGCGCTCTCCGGGGAGCTGTTTTTT. It yields the protein CASSLGAGALSGELFF.

The chain links TRBV2 to TRBJ2-7, with D possibly matching TRBD2 (7 bases). V lost 6 bases and J 2 bases, leaving 8 bases between the germline ends. From germline, CDR1 is SNHLY and CDR2 FYNNEI. The CDR3 sequence is 12 residues long. The CDR3 loop reads CASRGGPYEQYF. In DNA form, the CDR3 reads TGTGCCAGCAGGGGGGGGCCCTACGAGCAGTACTTC.

The chain couples TRBV5-6 to TRBJ2-7; D is possibly TRBD2 (5 bases). Germline V gives CDR1 SGHDT, CDR2 YYEEEE. CDR3 length: 14 residues. Trimming took off 6 bases at V and 7 bases at J, with 20 bases between the two ends. DNA for the CDR3: TGTGCCAGCACCCTCACTAGGGCGGGCGGGGAGCAGTACTTC. It yields the protein CASTLTRAGGEQYF.

This chain connects TRBV9 to TRBJ2-3; D remains unclear. The germline V gene has CDR1 SGDLS and CDR2 YYNGEE. The length of the CDR3 is 15 residues. V lost 0 bases and J 0 bases, leaving 8 bases between the germline ends. The CDR3 sequence is CASSVATASTDTQYF. The DNA of the CDR3 is TGTGCCAGCAGCGTAGCTACCGCTAGCACAGATACGCAGTATTTT.

The chain uses TRBV11-2 and TRBJ2-3; 9 bases are shared with TRBD2. The trim removed 6 bases at V and 4 bases at J, leaving 5 bases unmatched. From germline, CDR1 is SGHAT and CDR2 FQNNGV. The CDR3 has 14 amino acids. The CDR3 nucleotides are TGTGCCAGCAGAGGGGGGACTAGCTCAGATACGCAGTATTTT. Translation gives CASRGGTSSDTQYF.

The chain employs TRBV3-1 (or the pseudogene TRBV3-2) and TRBJ1-5, with D unresolved. V was trimmed by 4 bases and J by 3 bases, leaving 13 bases between them. CDR1 is LGHDT, CDR2 YNNKEL, per germline (reference sequence). There are 15 residues in the CDR3. As DNA, the CDR3 is TGTGCCAGCAGCCTCACGGGGTCCCCCAATCAGCCCCAGCATTTT. It yields the protein CASSLTGSPNQPQHF.

This clone was recorded a few times. The chain carries TRBV12-3 or TRBV12-4 and TRBJ1-5; perhaps TRBD1 as D (5 bases). Trimming removed 8 bases at V and 7 bases at J, with 15 bases between. CDR3 length: 13 residues. CDR3 coding DNA: TGTGCCAGCGCAACGCAGGGCGGCCAGCCCCAGCATTTT. It codes for CASATQGGQPQHF.

The chain carries TRBV5-6 and TRBJ1-2; TRBD1 might be the D (5 bases). V lost 4 bases to trimming and J lost 9 bases, with 19 bases between them. This CDR3 has 14 amino acids. The germline V gene encodes CDR1 SGHDT and CDR2 YYEEEE. CDR3 sequence (DNA): TGTGCCAGCAGCCAGACGGAGGGGCTCAGGCGCTACACCTTC. It yields the protein CASSQTEGLRRYTF.